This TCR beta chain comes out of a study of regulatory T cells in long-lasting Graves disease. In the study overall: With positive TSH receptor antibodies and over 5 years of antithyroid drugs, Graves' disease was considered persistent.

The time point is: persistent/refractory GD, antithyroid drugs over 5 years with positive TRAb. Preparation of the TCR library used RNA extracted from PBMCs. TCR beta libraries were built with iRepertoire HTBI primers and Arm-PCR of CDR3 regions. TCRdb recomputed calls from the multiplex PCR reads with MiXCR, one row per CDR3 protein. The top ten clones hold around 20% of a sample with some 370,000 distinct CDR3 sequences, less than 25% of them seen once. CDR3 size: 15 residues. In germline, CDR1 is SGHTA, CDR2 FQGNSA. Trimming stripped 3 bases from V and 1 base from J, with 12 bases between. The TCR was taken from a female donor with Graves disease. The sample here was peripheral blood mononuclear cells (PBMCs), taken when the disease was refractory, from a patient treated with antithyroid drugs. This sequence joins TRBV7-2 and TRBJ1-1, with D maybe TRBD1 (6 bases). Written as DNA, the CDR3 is TGTGCCAGCAGCTTGGTCCTAGGGGGGAACACTGAAGCTTTCTTT. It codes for CASSLVLGGNTEAFF.